Listed below are T cell receptor beta chains from one sample, sequenced in a study of CD8 T cells in Susac syndrome. TCRdb reprocessed the immunoSEQ multiplex PCR reads via MiXCR and lists one record per CDR3 protein. Counted here are under 200,000 distinct CDR3 sequences, approximately 93% occurring once; the ten biggest clones make up roughly 0.096%. The material sequenced was CD4+ T cells from PBMCs. The receptors originated from a human donor in good health. CDR3s include the opening cysteine and the closing phenylalanine or tryptophan. The order of the fields is V gene, clone size, D gene, J gene, CDR3 protein, CDR3 DNA. D genes are given only for firm matches. Clone size is shown for a subset of rows, as once, few, many or a class of expanded clone.

V gene: TRBV15
clone size: .
D gene: .
J gene: TRBJ1-2
CDR3 protein: CATSRDNGGLNYGYTF
CDR3 DNA: TGTGCCACCAGCAGAGATAACGGGGGACTAAACTATGGCTACACCTTC

V gene: TRBV5-1
clone size: .
D gene: .
J gene: TRBJ2-5
CDR3 protein: CASSPLRGAPETQYF
CDR3 DNA: TGCGCCAGCAGCCCGCTCCGGGGGGCCCCAGAGACCCAGTACTTC

V gene: TRBV6-5
clone size: once
D gene: .
J gene: TRBJ1-1
CDR3 protein: CASSRGGLAFF
CDR3 DNA: TGTGCCAGCAGTAGAGGGGGTTTAGCTTTCTTT

V gene: TRBV29-1
clone size: .
D gene: TRBD2
J gene: TRBJ2-3
CDR3 protein: CSVSTSGGLTDTQYF
CDR3 DNA: TGCAGCGTTTCGACTAGCGGGGGGCTTACAGATACGCAGTATTTT

V gene: TRBV18
clone size: .
D gene: .
J gene: TRBJ2-3
CDR3 protein: CASSPAAPQPHSTDTQYF
CDR3 DNA: TGTGCCAGCTCACCAGCCGCCCCCCAACCCCATAGCACAGATACGCAGTATTTT

V gene: TRBV20-1
clone size: .
D gene: .
J gene: TRBJ2-5
CDR3 protein: CSATRVIRETQYF
CDR3 DNA: TGCAGTGCTACCCGAGTGATTAGGGAGACCCAGTACTTC

V gene: TRBV12-3/TRBV12-4
clone size: .
D gene: .
J gene: TRBJ1-1
CDR3 protein: CADRTVMNTEAFF
CDR3 DNA: TGTGCCGACCGGACAGTCATGAACACTGAAGCTTTCTTT

V gene: TRBV12-3/TRBV12-4
clone size: .
D gene: TRBD1
J gene: TRBJ2-1
CDR3 protein: CASIRTGGLAYNEQFF
CDR3 DNA: TGTGCCAGCATCAGAACAGGGGGCTTGGCCTACAATGAGCAGTTCTTC

V gene: TRBV6-6
clone size: .
D gene: .
J gene: TRBJ1-6
CDR3 protein: CASTLGQGRSSPLHF
CDR3 DNA: TGTGCCAGCACCCTTGGGCAGGGCCGGAGCTCACCCCTCCACTTT

V gene: TRBV29-1
clone size: .
D gene: .
J gene: TRBJ1-2
CDR3 protein: CSVLSYGYTF
CDR3 DNA: TGCAGCGTTCTGAGTTATGGCTACACCTTC

V gene: TRBV7-9
clone size: .
D gene: TRBD1
J gene: TRBJ2-5
CDR3 protein: CASSSVQGVETQYF
CDR3 DNA: TGTGCCAGCAGCTCGGTACAGGGGGTAGAGACCCAGTACTTC

V gene: TRBV5-1
clone size: .
D gene: TRBD2
J gene: TRBJ2-3
CDR3 protein: CASSISGGAFDTQYF
CDR3 DNA: TGCGCCAGCAGCATAAGCGGGGGGGCGTTCGATACGCAGTATTTT

V gene: TRBV7-2
clone size: .
D gene: .
J gene: TRBJ1-4
CDR3 protein: CASSLGGAYEKLFF
CDR3 DNA: TGTGCCAGCAGCTTAGGGGGGGCATATGAAAAACTGTTTTTT

V gene: TRBV3-1
clone size: .
D gene: TRBD2
J gene: TRBJ2-1
CDR3 protein: CASSPLAGPYNEQFF
CDR3 DNA: TGTGCCAGCAGCCCACTAGCGGGGCCATACAATGAGCAGTTCTTC

V gene: TRBV13
clone size: .
D gene: .
J gene: TRBJ1-2
CDR3 protein: CASSLGTVGAKGYTF
CDR3 DNA: TGTGCCAGCAGCTTAGGGACAGTGGGGGCGAAAGGCTACACCTTC

V gene: TRBV2
clone size: .
D gene: .
J gene: TRBJ1-2
CDR3 protein: CASSEGPSLGGYTF
CDR3 DNA: TGTGCCAGCAGTGAGGGGCCGAGCCTCGGGGGCTACACCTTC

V gene: TRBV6-2/TRBV6-3
clone size: .
D gene: .
J gene: TRBJ1-5
CDR3 protein: CASRPTGLGQPQHF
CDR3 DNA: TGTGCCAGCAGACCCACAGGGCTAGGACAGCCCCAGCATTTT

V gene: TRBV6-1
clone size: .
D gene: .
J gene: TRBJ1-2
CDR3 protein: CASSESGSGYTF
CDR3 DNA: TGTGCCAGCAGTGAATCGGGATCTGGCTACACCTTC

V gene: TRBV27
clone size: .
D gene: .
J gene: TRBJ2-4
CDR3 protein: CASSLGRENIQYF
CDR3 DNA: TGTGCCAGCAGTCTCGGACGGGAAAACATTCAGTACTTC

V gene: TRBV5-6
clone size: once
D gene: .
J gene: TRBJ2-3
CDR3 protein: CASSLGPKNTQYF
CDR3 DNA: TGTGCCAGCAGCTTGGGACCCAAAAATACGCAGTATTTT

V gene: TRBV18
clone size: .
D gene: .
J gene: TRBJ2-6
CDR3 protein: CASRDQGWANVLTF
CDR3 DNA: TGTGCCAGCCGAGACCAGGGTTGGGCCAACGTCCTGACTTTC

V gene: TRBV5-1
clone size: once
D gene: .
J gene: TRBJ1-1
CDR3 protein: CASSLVLSGTEAFF
CDR3 DNA: TGCGCCAGCAGCTTGGTACTGTCGGGCACTGAAGCTTTCTTT

V gene: TRBV3-1
clone size: .
D gene: .
J gene: TRBJ1-1
CDR3 protein: CASSQGARTEAFF
CDR3 DNA: TGTGCCAGCAGCCAGGGGGCTAGGACTGAAGCTTTCTTT

V gene: TRBV14
clone size: .
D gene: .
J gene: TRBJ2-4
CDR3 protein: CASSQGRGLGAKNIQYF
CDR3 DNA: TGTGCCAGCAGCCAAGGTCGAGGTCTCGGAGCCAAAAACATTCAGTACTTC

V gene: TRBV15
clone size: .
D gene: TRBD1
J gene: TRBJ1-5
CDR3 protein: CATSRDWGQGKDQPQHF
CDR3 DNA: TGTGCCACCAGCAGAGATTGGGGACAGGGGAAGGATCAGCCCCAGCATTTT

V gene: TRBV27
clone size: .
D gene: .
J gene: TRBJ1-4
CDR3 protein: CASRHQGAGREKLFF
CDR3 DNA: TGTGCCAGCAGACATCAGGGAGCAGGCAGGGAAAAACTGTTTTTT

V gene: TRBV4-3
clone size: .
D gene: .
J gene: TRBJ2-2
CDR3 protein: CASSPDLLVTGELFF
CDR3 DNA: TGCGCCAGCAGCCCTGACCTCCTGGTCACCGGGGAGCTGTTTTTT

V gene: TRBV7-2
clone size: .
D gene: .
J gene: TRBJ2-7
CDR3 protein: CASSSTASSYEQYF
CDR3 DNA: TGTGCCAGCAGCTCGACGGCGAGCTCCTACGAGCAGTACTTC

V gene: TRBV2
clone size: .
D gene: .
J gene: TRBJ2-2
CDR3 protein: CASSTGSLTGELFF
CDR3 DNA: TGTGCCAGCAGCACAGGGAGTCTCACCGGGGAGCTGTTTTTT

V gene: TRBV6-6
clone size: .
D gene: .
J gene: TRBJ1-6
CDR3 protein: CASSPAPRDSPLHF
CDR3 DNA: TGTGCCAGCAGTCCGGCCCCGAGGGATTCACCCCTCCACTTT

V gene: TRBV6-2/TRBV6-3
clone size: few
D gene: .
J gene: TRBJ1-5
CDR3 protein: CASRRDSNQPQHF
CDR3 DNA: TGTGCCAGCAGGAGGGATAGCAATCAGCCCCAGCATTTT

V gene: TRBV7-8
clone size: .
D gene: .
J gene: TRBJ2-1
CDR3 protein: CASSLWASYNEQFF
CDR3 DNA: TGTGCCAGCAGCTTGTGGGCCTCCTACAATGAGCAGTTCTTC

V gene: TRBV23-1
clone size: .
D gene: .
J gene: TRBJ1-5
CDR3 protein: CASSQPSDQPQHF
CDR3 DNA: TGCGCCAGCAGTCAACCCAGCGATCAGCCCCAGCATTTT

V gene: TRBV7-9
clone size: .
D gene: .
J gene: TRBJ2-1
CDR3 protein: CASRSANEQFF
CDR3 DNA: TGTGCCAGCAGAAGCGCTAATGAGCAGTTCTTC

V gene: TRBV6-5
clone size: .
D gene: .
J gene: TRBJ1-5
CDR3 protein: CASSSTGTPLISQHF
CDR3 DNA: TGTGCCAGCAGTTCCACCGGGACACCACTGATTTCCCAGCATTTT

V gene: TRBV5-1
clone size: .
D gene: TRBD1
J gene: TRBJ1-6
CDR3 protein: CASRDGTGGSPLHF
CDR3 DNA: TGCGCCAGCAGGGACGGGACAGGGGGTTCACCCCTCCACTTT

V gene: TRBV5-1
clone size: once
D gene: .
J gene: TRBJ2-4
CDR3 protein: CASSFGPGLNIQYF
CDR3 DNA: TGCGCCAGCAGCTTTGGCCCCGGACTAAACATTCAGTACTTC

V gene: TRBV29-1
clone size: once
D gene: .
J gene: TRBJ2-5
CDR3 protein: CSVVETAETQYF
CDR3 DNA: TGCAGCGTTGTGGAAACAGCAGAGACCCAGTACTTC

V gene: TRBV6-1
clone size: .
D gene: TRBD1
J gene: TRBJ1-4
CDR3 protein: CASRRDSSNEKLFF
CDR3 DNA: TGTGCCAGCAGACGGGACAGCAGTAATGAAAAACTGTTTTTT